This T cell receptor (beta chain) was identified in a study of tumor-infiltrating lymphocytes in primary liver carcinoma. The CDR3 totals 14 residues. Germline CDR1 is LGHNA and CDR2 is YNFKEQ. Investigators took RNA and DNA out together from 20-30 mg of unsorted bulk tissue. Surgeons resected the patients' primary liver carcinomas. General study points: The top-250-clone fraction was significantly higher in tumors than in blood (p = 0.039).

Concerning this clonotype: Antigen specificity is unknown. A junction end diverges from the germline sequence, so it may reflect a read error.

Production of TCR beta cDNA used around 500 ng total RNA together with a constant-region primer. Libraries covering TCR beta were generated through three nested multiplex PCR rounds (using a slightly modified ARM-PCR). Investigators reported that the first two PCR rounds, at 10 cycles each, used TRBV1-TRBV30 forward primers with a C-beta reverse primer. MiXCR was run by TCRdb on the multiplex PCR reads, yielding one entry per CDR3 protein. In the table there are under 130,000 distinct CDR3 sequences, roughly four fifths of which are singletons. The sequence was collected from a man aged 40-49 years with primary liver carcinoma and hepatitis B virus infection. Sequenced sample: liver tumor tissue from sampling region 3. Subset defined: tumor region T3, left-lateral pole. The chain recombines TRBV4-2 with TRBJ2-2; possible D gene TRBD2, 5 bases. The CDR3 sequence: CASSQDQIGGEPFF. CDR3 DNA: TGTGCCAGCAGCCAAGATCAAATTGGTGGGGAGCCGTTTTTT.